These 13 T cell receptor beta chains were sequenced from one sample in a study of Ad26.COV2.S vaccination and SARS-CoV-2 variants. Treatment meaning: some 19 received Ad26.COV2.S at low or high dose, single or two shots; five or six received placebo; per-sample allocation not given. Material that was analyzed had been drawn on day 63 after the first vaccine or placebo injection. Sequenced by immunoSEQ multiplex PCR; TCRdb stores in-frame clones only, minus some. The table records 450,000 to 550,000 clones, about nine tenths of them present only once. The sample in question was peripheral blood, obtained in a trial of Ad26.COV2.S vaccine versus placebo. The receptors derive from a person between 18 and 65 years old who received the Ad26.COV2.S COVID-19 vaccine or a placebo.

The rearrangement uses TRBV18 and TRBJ1-3; maybe TRBD1 (6 bases). CDR3 length equals 16 residues. V was cut by 3 bases and J by 0 bases, with 12 bases left in between. From germline, CDR1 is KGHSH and CDR2 LQKENI. In DNA, the CDR3 is TGTGCCAGCTCACCCAGGGGAGTGTCCTCTGGAAACACCATATATTTT. Its protein is CASSPRGVSSGNTIYF.

The CDR3 here is CASSQDRGGTGAGNTIYF. The CDR3 DNA sequence: TGTGCCAGCAGCCAAGATAGGGGCGGGACAGGGGCCGGAAACACCATATATTTT. The genes are TRBV3-1 (or the pseudogene TRBV3-2) and TRBJ1-3; 10 bases match TRBD1. With V trimmed by 0 bases and J by 4 bases, 9 bases remained unmatched. The germline CDR1 and CDR2 sequences are LGHDT and YNNKEL (reference sequence). The CDR3 consists of 18 residues.

This sequence joins TRBV19 and TRBJ1-1; the D gene is possibly TRBD1 (5 bases). CDR3 size: 14 residues. Trimming pared 6 bases from V and 6 bases from J, leaving 17 bases between. CDR1 and CDR2 from the germline V gene are LNHDA and SQIVND (reference sequence). In DNA form, the CDR3 reads TGTGCCAGTAGAGGGGACGGGCAGTGGGCTGAAGCTTTCTTT. It specifies CASRGDGQWAEAFF.

The chain recombines TRBV11-2 with TRBJ2-7, with TRBD2 matching over 13 bases. V was pared by 4 bases and J by 3 bases, with 6 bases of the junction left unmatched. The CDR3 runs 16 residues. Germline V gene data show CDR1 as SGHAT and CDR2 as FQNNGV. CDR3 region: CASSWTSGSGNYEQYF. The CDR3 DNA reads TGTGCCAGCAGCTGGACTAGCGGGAGCGGGAACTACGAGCAGTACTTC. Complete variable domain (other parts from reference TRBV11-2 and TRBJ2-7): EAGVAQSPRYKIIEKRQSVAFWCNPISGHATLYWYQQILGQGPKLLIQFQNNGVVDDSQLPKDRFSAERLKGVDSTLKIQPAKLEDSAVYLCASSWTSGSGNYEQYFGPGTRLTVT.

Concerning this clone: Other DNA sequences in the sample encode the same CDR3. This sequence joins TRBV30 and TRBJ1-2; the D gene is possibly TRBD1 (5 bases). This CDR3 contains 13 residues. V gave up 0 bases and J gave up 2 bases, with 7 bases separating them. In germline, CDR1 is GTSNPN, CDR2 SVGIG (reference sequence). CDR3 DNA sequence: TGTGCCTGGAGTGTTGACAGCAACTATGGCTACACCTTC. Protein product: CAWSVDSNYGYTF.

The rearrangement joins TRBV7-2 to TRBJ2-7; D unresolved. Germline-derived CDR1 and CDR2 are SGHTA and FQGNSA. The CDR3 loop spans 13 amino acids. V was cut by 3 bases and J by 1 base, with 7 bases left in between. CDR3 coding DNA: TGTGCCAGCAGCTTTGGCCTTTCCTACGAGCAGTACTTC. Translation: CASSFGLSYEQYF.

V is TRBV28 and J is TRBJ1-3; no reliable D call. There are 13 residues in the CDR3. Germline CDR1 is MDHEN and CDR2 is SYDVKM. V lost 7 bases and J 0 bases, leaving 7 bases between the germline ends. CDR3 nucleotide sequence: TGTGCCAGCACCGAGACCTCTGGAAACACCATATATTTT. Translated: CASTETSGNTIYF.

The chain links TRBV12-3 or TRBV12-4 to TRBJ1-5; D ambiguous. V shed 3 bases and J shed 5 bases, with 5 bases lying between them. The CDR3 sequence is 12 residues long. CDR3 residues: CASSFMDQPQHF. The CDR3 DNA sequence: TGTGCCAGCAGTTTTATGGATCAGCCCCAGCATTTT.

The chain combines TRBV27 with TRBJ1-3, with TRBD1 as a possible D gene (5 bases). CDR1 is MNHEY and CDR2 is SMNVEV in the germline V gene (reference sequence). There are 14 residues in the CDR3. With 6 bases removed from V and 6 bases from J, the gap between germline ends came to 15 bases. This chain's CDR3 is CASSTATESNTIYF. DNA for the CDR3: TGTGCCAGCAGCACCGCGACAGAGTCAAACACCATATATTTT.

The V gene is TRBV9, the J gene TRBJ2-7; 8 bases fit TRBD2. With 3 bases clipped from V and 6 bases from J, the junction kept 11 bases outside the gene matches. The CDR3 runs 15 residues. Per the germline V gene, CDR1 is SGDLS and CDR2 is YYNGEE. As DNA, the CDR3 is TGTGCCAGCAGCGGAACGGGAGGGCCTCTTGGCGAGCAGTACTTC. Protein product: CASSGTGGPLGEQYF.

This clone was seen a single time. The genes are TRBV19 and TRBJ2-2; the match to TRBD2 covers 16 bases. The trim removed 7 bases at V and 6 bases at J, leaving 2 bases unmatched. In germline, CDR1 is LNHDA, CDR2 SQIVND (reference sequence). The CDR3 has 15 residues. CDR3 bases: TGTGCCAGTAAAGGGACTAGCGGGAGGGCCGGGGAGCTGTTTTTT. This encodes CASKGTSGRAGELFF.

The V and J genes are TRBV27 and TRBJ1-1; D may be TRBD1 (5 bases). CDR1 and CDR2 (germline): MNHEY, SMNVEV (reference sequence). The CDR3 sequence is 15 residues long. V lost 5 bases, J lost 1 base, and 14 bases lay in between. The CDR3 loop reads CASSRRVHENTEAFF. The CDR3 DNA reads as TGTGCCAGCAGTCGCAGGGTTCACGAGAACACTGAAGCTTTCTTT.

The chain couples TRBV5-1 to TRBJ2-3; a possible D gene is TRBD2 (6 bases). The CDR3 runs to 18 residues. Per the germline V gene, CDR1 is SGHRS and CDR2 is YFSETQ. V lost 0 bases, J lost 0 bases, and 17 bases lay in between. CDR3 loop: CASSLVIRGVTSTDTQYF. DNA for the CDR3: TGCGCCAGCAGCTTGGTCATCCGCGGGGTCACTAGCACAGATACGCAGTATTTT.